This T cell receptor (beta chain) was captured in a study of low-dose radiotherapy and immunotherapy resistance in tumors. Across the study: The schedule for Cohort 2 used 1 Gy per fraction every two weeks, which added up to 13 Gy over 26 weeks. Every two weeks, one day ahead of radiation and immunotherapy, cyclophosphamide 200 mg/m2 was given (intravenously).

Indicated time point: after trial treatment. Treatment noted: LDRT plus nivolumab, ipilimumab, low-dose cyclophosphamide and aspirin (RACIN trial). At least ten counts were recorded for this clonotype. First-strand cDNA relied on TRAV- and TRBV-specific primers spanning alpha and beta chains. TCRs underwent approximately 20 PCR cycles of amplification with a constant-region primer and V-primer adapter. One entry per CDR3 protein, called by TCRdb with MiXCR from the reads. Of 30,000 to 45,000 distinct CDR3 sequences listed, about 20% are singletons. The starting material was PBMCs, obtained after low-dose radiotherapy plus immunotherapy. This receptor was obtained from a female donor with ovarian cancer.

The CDR3 here is CASSALTGPDTQYF. The CDR3 region has the DNA TGTGCCAGCAGCGCACTGACAGGGCCAGATACGCAGTATTTT. This chain joins TRBV9 and TRBJ2-3, with 7 bases lining up with TRBD1. This CDR3 comprises 14 residues. J lost 4 bases, V lost 3 bases, and 5 bases had no gene match. In germline, CDR1 is SGDLS, CDR2 YYNGEE.